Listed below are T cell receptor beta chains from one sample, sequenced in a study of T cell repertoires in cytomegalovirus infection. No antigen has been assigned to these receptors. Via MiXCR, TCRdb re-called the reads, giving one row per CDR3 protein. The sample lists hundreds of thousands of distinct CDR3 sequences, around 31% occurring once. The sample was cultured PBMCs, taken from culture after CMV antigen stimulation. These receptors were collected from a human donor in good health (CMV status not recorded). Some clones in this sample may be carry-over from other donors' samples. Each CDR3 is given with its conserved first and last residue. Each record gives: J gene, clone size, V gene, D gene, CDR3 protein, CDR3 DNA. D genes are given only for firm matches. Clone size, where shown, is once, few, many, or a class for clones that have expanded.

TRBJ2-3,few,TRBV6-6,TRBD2,CASTGAGGTDTQYF,TGTGCCAGCACGGGGGCGGGGGGGACAGATACGCAGTATTTT
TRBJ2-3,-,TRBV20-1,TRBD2,CSARDSGRASTDTQYF,TGCAGTGCTAGAGATAGCGGGAGGGCTAGCACAGATACGCAGTATTTT
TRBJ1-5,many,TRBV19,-,CASRGSNQPQHF,TGTGCCAGTCGAGGCTCCAACCAGCCCCAGCATTTT
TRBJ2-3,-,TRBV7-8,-,CASSPGGAPDTQYF,TGTGCCAGCAGCCCCGGCGGGGCACCAGATACGCAGTATTTT
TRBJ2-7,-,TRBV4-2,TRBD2,CASSQESGGFGAEQYF,TGTGCCAGCAGCCAAGAGAGCGGGGGCTTTGGTGCGGAGCAGTACTTC
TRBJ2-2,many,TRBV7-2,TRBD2,CASSLGLAGTGELFF,TGTGCCAGCAGCCTGGGACTAGCGGGCACCGGGGAGCTGTTTTTT
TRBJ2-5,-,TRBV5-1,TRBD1,CASSLAEGGTGAMWQETQYF,TGCGCCAGCAGCTTGGCCGAGGGAGGGACAGGGGCGATGTGGCAAGAGACCCAGTACTTC
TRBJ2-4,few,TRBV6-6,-,CASSAQGPLDIQYF,TGTGCCAGCAGTGCTCAGGGGCCCTTAGACATTCAGTACTTC
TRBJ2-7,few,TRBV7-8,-,CASSLAPGADSSYEQYF,TGTGCCAGCAGCTTAGCCCCTGGGGCGGATAGCTCCTACGAGCAGTACTTC
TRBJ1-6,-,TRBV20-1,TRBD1,CSARDRGQGASNSPLHF,TGCAGTGCTAGAGATCGGGGGCAGGGGGCAAGTAATTCACCCCTCCACTTT
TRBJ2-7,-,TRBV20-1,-,CSAPVNSGTYEQYF,TGCAGTGCCCCCGTGAATAGCGGAACCTACGAGCAGTACTTC
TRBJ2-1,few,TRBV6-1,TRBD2,CASRNPGSGRKESQFF,TGTGCCAGCAGAAATCCTGGTAGCGGGAGGAAAGAGAGTCAGTTCTTC
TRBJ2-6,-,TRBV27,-,CASSSLDLRVTGANVLTF,TGTGCCAGCAGTTCACTGGACCTCAGGGTCACTGGGGCCAACGTCCTGACTTTC
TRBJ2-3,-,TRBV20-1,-,CSARGGIVADTQYF,TGCAGTGCTAGAGGGGGGATTGTGGCAGATACGCAGTATTTT
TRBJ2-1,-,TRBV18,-,CASSPADDEQFF,TGTGCCAGCTCACCCGCCGACGATGAGCAGTTCTTC
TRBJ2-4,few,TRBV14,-,CASSDRTYAFIQYF,TGTGCCAGCAGCGATAGGACGTATGCCTTTATTCAGTACTTC
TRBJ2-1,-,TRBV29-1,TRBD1,CSVRTGGNNEQFF,TGCAGCGTAAGGACAGGGGGAAACAATGAGCAGTTCTTC
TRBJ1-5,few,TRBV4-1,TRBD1,CASSQTGTVNQPQHF,TGCGCCAGCAGCCAGACCGGGACAGTCAATCAGCCCCAGCATTTT
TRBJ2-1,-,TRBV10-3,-,CAISDYYLSGFRPDAYNEQFF,TGTGCCATCAGTGACTACTACTTGTCCGGGTTCCGCCCCGACGCCTACAATGAGCAGTTCTTC
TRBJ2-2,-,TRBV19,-,CASRVSGNTGELFF,TGTGCCAGTAGGGTTAGCGGGAACACCGGGGAGCTGTTTTTT